This T cell receptor beta chain appears in the sequencing data of a study of cytomegalovirus exposure and HLA in healthy donors. Background on the study: In a previous analysis, around 120 million unique TCR beta sequences were found from some 180 million T cells. Among the approximately 400 donors who were genotyped, about 80% fell in the genetic ancestry cluster that is associated with self-reported Caucasian donors.

In the case of this clone: Its cognate antigen is unknown.

The PCR contained 60 Vbeta and 13 Jbeta primers. The assay was immunoSEQ multiplex PCR, and TCRdb's table has in-frame clones only and misses some. The repertoire has approximately 170,000 clones, roughly 80% of them found once; the top ten carry 4.9%. Whole-study results and caveats: Sequencing depth roughly uniform across donors was assumed in presence/absence analyses.

The CDR3 covers 16 residues. V was clipped by 3 bases and J by 5 bases; unmatched bases: 8. Looked up from germline, CDR1 is LGHNA and CDR2 is YSLEER. Sequencing used PBMCs. The clonotype comes from a male donor in good health and CMV-seronegative. This rearrangement joins TRBV4-3 to TRBJ2-1; TRBD2 agrees at 9 bases. This chain's CDR3 is CASSQQTSGDHNEQFF. CDR3 DNA: TGCGCCAGCAGCCAGCAGACTAGCGGAGACCACAATGAGCAGTTCTTC.